Below are 15 T cell receptor beta chains sequenced from a single sample in a study of CD8 T cells in ankylosing spondylitis. These receptors have no known antigen. One entry per CDR3 protein results from TCRdb running MiXCR on the 5' RACE reads. This table holds approximately 300,000 distinct CDR3 sequences, 7.5% to 9% found once. Overall study results and limits: What seemed typical of ankylosing spondylitis blood was a TCR beta motif built from eight highly homologous variants.

Source material: blood, either unsorted or a sorted T cell fraction (not recorded which). All receptors derive from a male donor with ankylosing spondylitis.

This clonotype was counted at least ten times. CDR3 sequence: CSAAGTAPYEQYF. CDR3 coding DNA: TGCAGCGCCGCCGGGACCGCACCCTACGAGCAGTACTTC. The gene calls are TRBV29-1 and TRBJ2-7, with D tentatively TRBD1 or TRBD2 (5 bases each). CDR3 length: 13 residues. CDR1 and CDR2 (germline): SQVTM, ANQGSEA. With 7 bases removed from V and 2 bases from J, the gap between germline ends came to 15 bases.

This chain uses TRBV28 with TRBJ2-3; the match to TRBD1 covers 10 bases. CDR1 is MDHEN and CDR2 is SYDVKM in the germline V gene. The CDR3 is 15 amino acids. The junction had 8 bases not matched to a gene; V was cut back by 7 bases and J by 4 bases. The CDR3 loop reads CASIFDRGRPDTQYF. CDR3 nucleotide sequence: TGTGCCAGCATATTCGACAGGGGGCGCCCAGATACGCAGTATTTT.

The chain employs TRBV20-1 and TRBJ2-7; D is unclear. V was pared by 0 bases and J by 5 bases, with 8 bases between. Per the germline V gene, CDR1 is DFQATT and CDR2 is SNEGSKA (reference sequence). The CDR3 loop spans 12 amino acids. Written as DNA, the CDR3 is TGCAGTGCTAGAGATCTGGGAAACGAGCAGTACTTC. Protein product: CSARDLGNEQYF.

This clonotype has a count of ten or more. The chain uses TRBV18 and TRBJ1-5; TRBD1 aligns across 9 bases. This CDR3 region has 15 residues. J was trimmed by 4 bases and V by 3 bases; bases with no gene match: 4. CDR1 is KGHSH, CDR2 LQKENI, per germline. The CDR3 here is CASSPGQGSNQPQHF. Written as DNA, the CDR3 is TGTGCCAGCTCACCGGGACAGGGTTCTAATCAGCCCCAGCATTTT.

This clonotype was picked up many times. The chain couples TRBV12-3 or TRBV12-4 to TRBJ2-2, with a possible D match to TRBD1 (6 bases). This CDR3 has 12 residues. The V end was cut by 5 bases, the J end by 7 bases, with 8 bases between. DNA for the CDR3: TGTGCCAGCAGTCGGGGACACGGGGAGCTGTTTTTT. It codes for CASSRGHGELFF.

In its sample, this clonotype was seen a few times. The V call is TRBV5-1, the J call TRBJ2-1; D is perhaps TRBD1 or TRBD2 (5 bases each). Trimming took off 4 bases at V and 4 bases at J, with 18 bases between the two ends. The CDR3 runs 16 residues. Germline V gene data show CDR1 as SGHRS and CDR2 as YFSETQ. In nucleotides, the CDR3 is TGCGCCAGCAGCGCCACGACTCGTTGGGGGTACAATGAGCAGTTCTTC. It codes for CASSATTRWGYNEQFF.

The CDR3 DNA is TGTGCCAGCAGCCCCTTGGGGGGAGTCGAAACCGGGGAGCTGTTTTTT. It is translated as CASSPLGGVETGELFF. The chain couples TRBV11-2 to TRBJ2-2, with a weak D call TRBD2 (6 bases). The CDR3 runs to 16 residues. Germline V CDR1 and CDR2: SGHAT, FQNNGV. Deletions cut 5 bases from V and 5 bases from J, with 18 bases between.

This clonotype was counted a few times. The V call is TRBV29-1, the J call TRBJ2-1, with a weak D call TRBD2 (6 bases). There are 15 residues in the CDR3. Per the germline V gene, CDR1 is SQVTM and CDR2 is ANQGSEA. Trimming shortened V by 6 bases and J by 2 bases, and 17 bases separated the two germline ends. CDR3: CSVEPGLPTYNEQFF. In nucleotides, the CDR3 is TGCAGCGTGGAACCGGGACTGCCCACCTACAATGAGCAGTTCTTC.

At least ten counts were recorded for this clonotype. The V gene is TRBV12-3 or TRBV12-4, the J gene TRBJ2-7, with 8 bases fitting TRBD1. The CDR3 runs 14 residues. V lost 5 bases, J lost 6 bases, and 9 bases stayed unmatched. This CDR3 reads CASSIGTGGVEQYF. The CDR3 region has the DNA TGTGCCAGCAGTATAGGGACAGGTGGTGTCGAGCAGTACTTC.

This rearrangement joins TRBV18 to TRBJ2-2; D remains ambiguous. With 2 bases removed from V and 0 bases from J, the gap between germline ends came to 10 bases. Germline assignment: CDR1 KGHSH and CDR2 LQKENI. The length of the CDR3 is 16 residues. This CDR3 reads CASSPGITANTGELFF. CDR3 nucleotide sequence: TGTGCCAGCTCACCAGGGATCACCGCGAACACCGGGGAGCTGTTTTTT.

CDR3 sequence (DNA): TGTGCCAGCACCCACGCCGTTATCAGGGGAGACACAGATACGCAGTATTTT. Amino acids: CASTHAVIRGDTDTQYF. This chain uses TRBV6-1 with TRBJ2-3; maybe TRBD1 (6 bases). Germline values: CDR1 MNHNS, CDR2 SASEGT. V dropped 7 bases and J dropped 2 bases, with 22 bases sitting between them. This CDR3 has 17 amino acids.

This clonotype came up a few times. This sequence joins TRBV27 and TRBJ2-7, with a weak D call TRBD2 (7 bases). Germline V gene data show CDR1 as MNHEY and CDR2 as SMNVEV (reference sequence). The V end was cut by 7 bases, the J end by 2 bases, with 15 bases between. The CDR3 is 14 residues long. Here the CDR3 reads CASKRGGSTYEQYF. In DNA form, the CDR3 reads TGTGCCAGCAAGAGGGGGGGGAGTACCTACGAGCAGTACTTC.

This clonotype was counted a few times. The V call is TRBV20-1, the J call TRBJ2-1; 9 bases align to TRBD2. With V trimmed by 3 bases and J by 4 bases, 10 bases remained unmatched. The CDR3 has 16 residues. Germline V lookup: CDR1 DFQATT, CDR2 SNEGSKA (reference sequence). The CDR3, as DNA: TGCAGTGCTAGCGGGGGCTGGCGGGAGGGGTACAATGAGCAGTTCTTC. Protein sequence: CSASGGWREGYNEQFF.

The chain uses TRBV18 and TRBJ1-4, with D unresolved. Germline CDR1 and CDR2: KGHSH and LQKENI. The germline V and J ends were trimmed by 2 bases and 5 bases, with 6 bases remaining between them. The CDR3 contains 13 residues. The CDR3 region is CASSPEQNEKLFF. The CDR3 DNA sequence: TGTGCCAGCTCACCAGAACAGAATGAAAAACTGTTTTTT. The whole variable domain, filled in from reference TRBV18 and TRBJ1-4, reads NAGVMQNPRHLVRRRGQEARLRCSPMKGHSHVYWYRQLPEEGLKFMVYLQKENIIDESGMPKERFSAEFPKEGPSILRIQQVVRGDSAAYFCASSPEQNEKLFFGSGTQLSVL.

This clonotype showed up just a few times. This rearrangement joins TRBV20-1 to TRBJ1-1; tentative D call: TRBD1 (6 bases). Germline loops: CDR1 DFQATT, CDR2 SNEGSKA (reference sequence). Deletions cut 0 bases from V and 7 bases from J, with 24 bases between. The CDR3 spans 17 residues. CDR3 in DNA: TGCAGTGCTAGAGATTCCGGGTTGGGGCAGGGGTCGTATGAAGCTTTCTTT. This translates into CSARDSGLGQGSYEAFF.